This note documents a single TCR beta chain sequence. The sample belongs to a study of blood T cell repertoires in COVID-19. In the source study's methods: Amplified reference gene primers provided the basis for estimating nucleated cell counts. Repertoires were generated with immunoSEQ multiplex PCR, while TCRdb's copy carries only in-frame clones and drops some. That table furnishes V, J and clone size, whereas the DNA furnished D and trimming. The sample contains a few hundred thousand clones, 88% of which appear only once. The CDR3 has 15 residues. Germline lookup yields CDR1 SGDLS and CDR2 YYNGEE. V was pared by 6 bases and J by 2 bases, with 11 bases of the junction left unmatched. Recruitment covered about two dozen US areas and drew participants whose ages spanned roughly 18 to 89 years.

The sequenced sample consisted of PBMCs or T cells enriched from blood (not recorded which). The rearrangement joins TRBV9 to TRBJ2-7, with 7 bases fitting TRBD1. The sequence derives from a woman younger than 45 who had recovered from COVID-19. The CDR3 sequence: CASTVPGQTTYEQYF. For the CDR3, the DNA is TGTGCCAGCACTGTCCCGGGACAGACCACCTACGAGCAGTACTTC.